The source of this TCR beta chain is a study of metastatic and nonmetastatic thyroid tumors. TCRdb reprocessed the PCR reads via MiXCR. The sample comprises under 55,000 clones, around a sixth of which are singletons, and about 2.7% rests with the top ten. This clone was seen ten or more times. Patients were all untreated before their thyroid surgery. The sequence derives from a female donor with papillary thyroid cancer or a benign thyroid nodule (not recorded which). Some clones in this sample may be carry-over from other donors' samples. Sequencing was performed on blood.

The CDR3 spells CASSLSGSGSEQYF. The DNA of the CDR3 is TGTGCCAGCAGTTTATCTGGTAGCGGGAGCGAGCAGTACTTC. The chain has TRBV27 and TRBJ2-7, with 9 bases matching TRBD2. The germline gives CDR1 MNHEY, CDR2 SMNVEV (reference sequence). V lost 0 bases to trimming and J lost 6 bases; unmatched junction nucleotides: 3. This CDR3 comprises 14 residues.